This entry features one T cell receptor beta chain sequence. Germline CDR1 reads SGHRS; CDR2 reads YFSETQ. This CDR3 spans 14 amino acids. The V and J ends lost 8 bases and 4 bases respectively, with 15 bases between them. TCRdb reanalysed the RT-PCR reads using MiXCR and keeps one entry per CDR3 protein. The profile shows more than 550,000 distinct CDR3 sequences, over 12% of them singletons. This clonotype originated in a female donor in good health, serving as a healthy control. Sequenced material: memory CD4+ T cells from blood. The chain couples TRBV5-1 to TRBJ1-4; no clear D gene. This chain's CDR3 is CASADPSGNEKLFF. Written as DNA, the CDR3 is TGCGCCAGTGCGGACCCATCGGGTAATGAAAAACTGTTTTTT.